The sample holds one count of the clone carrying this T cell receptor beta chain. Its target is unknown. Researchers ran the PCR with 60 Vbeta and 13 Jbeta primers. TCRdb's copy holds only in-frame clones and misses some; the assay was immunoSEQ multiplex PCR. The profile shows fewer than 130,000 clones, 70% of them singletons. Germline trimming cut 4 bases from V and 4 bases from J; bases unmatched to any gene: 3. Germline V gives CDR1 GTSNPN, CDR2 SVGIG (reference sequence). CDR3 length: 12 amino acids. This entry comes from a study of cytomegalovirus exposure and HLA in healthy donors. Findings and limits, study-wide: There were reportedly fewer N-insertions in an Asian-associated ancestry cluster than the roughly 670-donor mean, in a later analysis. Later analysis showed most CMV-associated TCR beta chains appearing HLA-restricted.

The receptor was isolated from a man aged 35-49 years in good health and CMV-seropositive. The sample taken for sequencing was PBMCs. The V call is TRBV30, the J call TRBJ1-1, with TRBD1 identical over 7 bases. DNA for the CDR3: TGTGCCTGGACAGGGGGGAGCACTGAAGCTTTCTTT. Translation gives CAWTGGSTEAFF.